Shown below are 24 T cell receptor beta chains from a single sample sequenced in a study of blood T cell repertoires in COVID-19. Sequencing used immunoSEQ multiplex PCR; TCRdb keeps in-frame clones, though not all of them. This table holds about 150,000 clones, around 85% found once. Sequencing used peripheral blood. Receptor source: a man between 65 and 85 years old with acute or convalescent COVID-19.

The rearrangement joins TRBV28 to TRBJ2-1; TRBD1 aligns across 12 bases. The CDR3 contains 22 residues. Per the germline V gene, CDR1 is MDHEN and CDR2 is SYDVKM. Trimming at V came to 5 bases and at J to 4 bases, leaving 24 bases not matched to a gene. The CDR3 reads CASSNRDRGRGMERTGYNEQFF. In DNA, the CDR3 is TGTGCCAGCAGTAACCGGGACAGGGGGCGCGGGATGGAAAGGACTGGATACAATGAGCAGTTCTTC.

The chain recombines TRBV7-6 with TRBJ2-3; 8 nucleotides match TRBD1. Germline V CDR1 and CDR2: SGHVS, FNYEAQ. Trimming cost V 5 bases and J 0 bases; bases outside gene matches: 10. The CDR3 is 17 amino acids. The CDR3 spells CASSQNNRGTSTDTQYF. The CDR3 coding sequence is TGTGCCAGCAGCCAAAATAACAGGGGGACTAGCACAGATACGCAGTATTTT.

As concerns this clone: This sample includes further DNA sequences coding for the same CDR3. The chain is built from TRBV5-1 and TRBJ2-7; TRBD1 matches at 8 bases. V shed 4 bases, J shed 3 bases, and the junction held 15 bases outside the gene matches. Germline CDR1 SGHRS, CDR2 YFSETQ. The CDR3 sequence is 17 residues long. The CDR3 DNA sequence: TGCGCCAGCAGCCTGACAGGGGTTGGGACTTTTCGCTACGAGCAGTACTTC. Amino acids: CASSLTGVGTFRYEQYF. Full variable domain (outside the CDR3, taken from reference TRBV5-1 and TRBJ2-7): KAGVTQTPRYLIKTRGQQVTLSCSPISGHRSVSWYQQTPGQGLQFLFEYFSETQRNKGNFPGRFSGRQFSNSRSEMNVSTLELGDSALYLCASSLTGVGTFRYEQYFGPGTRLTVT.

The chain uses TRBV7-2 and TRBJ2-7, with D possibly TRBD2 on 5 matching bases. The ends were cut back, 5 bases at V and 6 bases at J, with 14 bases in the middle. Germline CDR1 reads SGHTA; CDR2 reads FQGNSA. The CDR3 consists of 13 residues. CDR3 nucleotides: TGTGCCAGCAGCCTGCAACTAGAACGCGAGCAGTACTTC. As protein: CASSLQLEREQYF.

This sequence joins TRBV6-5 and TRBJ1-4; D call uncertain. The CDR3 contains 15 residues. The germline V gene has CDR1 MNHEY and CDR2 SVGAGI. Trimming cost V 2 bases and J 7 bases, with 14 bases left between them. The CDR3 loop is CASSYSPSRGEKLFF. CDR3 bases: TGTGCCAGCAGTTACAGTCCCTCGCGCGGTGAAAAACTGTTTTTT.

The rearrangement joins TRBV5-4 to TRBJ1-1; 7 bases fit TRBD1. Germline V CDR1 and CDR2: SGHNT, YYREEE (reference sequence). V lost 5 bases and J lost 1; bases outside the gene matches: 5. This CDR3 region has 14 residues. The CDR3 reads CASSPTGRNTEAFF. The CDR3 region has the DNA TGTGCCAGCAGTCCGACAGGGAGGAACACTGAAGCTTTCTTT.

The chain employs TRBV5-1 and TRBJ2-5; 10 bases agree with TRBD1. Germline values: CDR1 SGHRS, CDR2 YFSETQ. Losses at the gene ends were 4 bases for V and 5 bases for J; bases not matched to a gene: 11. The CDR3 loop spans 16 amino acids. In DNA form, the CDR3 reads TGCGCCAGCAGCCTGGGAGGGGGACAGGGGCAGGAGACCCAGTACTTC. Its translation is CASSLGGGQGQETQYF.

The chain is built from TRBV9 and TRBJ2-5; no definite D call. Germline CDR1 is SGDLS and CDR2 is YYNGEE. The CDR3 covers 15 residues. V was cut by 0 bases and J by 1 base, with 10 bases left in between. The DNA of the CDR3 is TGTGCCAGCAGCGTAGGAACAGCATTCCAAGAGACCCAGTACTTC. This sequence encodes CASSVGTAFQETQYF.

This clone appeared a single time. The chain uses TRBV19 and TRBJ2-3, with TRBD1 as a possible D gene (5 bases). This CDR3 spans 13 amino acids. Germline V gene sequence: CDR1 LNHDA, CDR2 SQIVND (reference sequence). Deletions cut 11 bases from V and 3 bases from J, with 15 bases between. The CDR3 reads CASRLQGTDTQYF. CDR3 DNA: TGTGCCTCTAGACTTCAGGGTACAGATACGCAGTATTTT.

This rearrangement joins TRBV2 to TRBJ1-4, with 9 positions matching TRBD1. The CDR3 contains 20 residues. Losses at the gene ends were 5 bases for V and 12 bases for J; bases not matched to a gene: 28. From germline, CDR1 is SNHLY and CDR2 FYNNEI. CDR3 sequence (DNA): TGTGCCAGCAGTCCTACCGCCTATCCGGGACAGGGAATGCGAAAGGATCAACTGTTTTTT. Protein: CASSPTAYPGQGMRKDQLFF.

The chain is built from TRBV7-9 and TRBJ2-2; 8 bases map to TRBD2. Germline values: CDR1 SEHNR, CDR2 FQNEAQ (reference sequence). The CDR3 sequence is 16 residues long. V shed 1 base, J shed 6 bases, and the junction held 7 bases outside the gene matches. CDR3 DNA sequence: TGTGCCAGCAGCTTAGGTGCGGGAGGCGTAGCCGGGGAGCTGTTTTTT. This codes for CASSLGAGGVAGELFF.

This chain connects TRBV5-1 to TRBJ2-1, with D maybe TRBD2 (6 bases). V shed 1 base and J shed 9 bases, with 17 bases lying between them. CDR1 SGHRS and CDR2 YFSETQ come from the germline V gene. The CDR3 contains 15 residues. DNA for the CDR3: TGCGCCAGCAGCTTGACTAGCACGCGAAGAAGTGAGCAGTTCTTC. Its protein product is CASSLTSTRRSEQFF.

V gene TRBV25-1 combines with J gene TRBJ2-1; the D gene is possibly TRBD1 (6 bases). The CDR3 spans 12 residues. In germline, CDR1 is MGHDK, CDR2 SYGVNS. V was cut by 11 bases and J by 5 bases, with 13 bases left in between. This chain's CDR3 is CACGQRNNEQFF. In nucleotides, the CDR3 is TGTGCCTGCGGACAGAGAAACAATGAGCAGTTCTTC.

The chain has TRBV19 and TRBJ1-2; tentative D call: TRBD1 (6 bases). Trimming cost V 0 bases and J 6 bases, with 14 bases left between them. The CDR3 is 15 amino acids. Germline values: CDR1 LNHDA, CDR2 SQIVND (reference sequence). CDR3 sequence: CASSIDRRDTHGYTF. The CDR3 region has the DNA TGTGCCAGTAGTATAGATCGCCGGGACACACATGGCTACACCTTC.

The rearrangement joins TRBV30 to TRBJ2-2, with 11 bases that match TRBD2. This CDR3 spans 17 amino acids. Trimming took 0 bases from V and 0 from J; bases not matched to a gene: 3. CDR1 GTSNPN and CDR2 SVGIG come from the germline V gene (reference sequence). For the CDR3, the DNA is TGTGCCTGGAGTGTGCCGGGACTAGCGGCGAACACCGGGGAGCTGTTTTTT. Its protein is CAWSVPGLAANTGELFF.

This rearrangement joins TRBV18 to TRBJ2-5; tentative D call: TRBD1 (7 bases). V was shortened by 3 bases and J by 4 bases, with 12 bases between the two germline ends. The length of the CDR3 is 14 residues. CDR1 and CDR2 (germline): KGHSH, LQKENI. CDR3: CASSPLQGGETQYF. CDR3 DNA: TGTGCCAGCTCACCCCTTCAGGGGGGAGAGACCCAGTACTTC.

CDR3 residues: CATSSTRDRGSSGGEKLFF. The CDR3 DNA sequence: TGTGCCACCAGCAGCACCCGGGACAGGGGATCATCAGGAGGCGAAAAACTGTTTTTT. This sequence joins TRBV15 and TRBJ1-4; 10 bases fit TRBD1. The germline gives CDR1 LNHNV, CDR2 YYDKDF (reference sequence). This CDR3 is built from 19 residues. J gave up 8 bases and V 3 bases, and 18 bases lay outside the gene matches.

This chain connects TRBV11-2 to TRBJ2-7; the match to TRBD2 covers 11 bases. The CDR3 runs 15 residues. V lost 2 bases, J lost 7 bases, and 7 bases stayed unmatched. Germline lookup yields CDR1 SGHAT and CDR2 FQNNGV. CDR3 bases: TGTGCCAGCAGCTTATTAGCGGGAGGGCTGGGTGAGCAGTACTTC. Protein sequence: CASSLLAGGLGEQYF.

The V and J genes are TRBV7-2 and TRBJ2-3; 9 nucleotides align to TRBD2. The CDR3 runs to 16 residues. Per germline, CDR1 SGHTA and CDR2 FQGNSA. Trimming cost V 3 bases and J 0 bases; bases outside gene matches: 4. CDR3 DNA: TGTGCCAGCAGCTTTAGTAGCGGGAGAAGCACAGATACGCAGTATTTT. This gives the protein CASSFSSGRSTDTQYF.

This clone appeared a few times. Other DNA sequences of this sample code for an identical CDR3. V is TRBV5-1 and J is TRBJ2-2; 10 bases line up with TRBD2. The ends lost 2 bases at V and 6 bases at J; junction bases unmatched: 1. The CDR3 spans 14 residues. CDR1 is SGHRS and CDR2 is YFSETQ in the germline V gene. CDR3 sequence (DNA): TGCGCCAGCAGCTTTCTAGCGGGAGCCGGGGAGCTGTTTTTT. Its protein is CASSFLAGAGELFF.

The J gene is TRBJ2-5, the V gene TRBV29-1; possibly TRBD2 for D (5 bases). The germline V gene has CDR1 SQVTM and CDR2 ANQGSEA. The CDR3 is made up of 12 amino acids. V gave up 8 bases and J gave up 2 bases, with 12 bases separating them. The CDR3 DNA follows: TGCAGCACCATAGCGTTACAAGAGACCCAGTACTTC. Translating gives CSTIALQETQYF.

This clone appeared a single time. The V call is TRBV4-3, the J call TRBJ2-1, with D perhaps matching TRBD1 (5 bases). Germline values: CDR1 LGHNA, CDR2 YSLEER. The length of the CDR3 is 16 residues. Trimming cost V 0 bases and J 4 bases, with 13 bases left between them. This chain's CDR3 is CASSQDGAGSYNEQFF. The CDR3 nucleotides are TGCGCCAGCAGCCAAGATGGGGCAGGTTCATACAATGAGCAGTTCTTC.

In its sample, this clone was seen a few times. This chain links TRBV19 with TRBJ2-2; 9 positions agree with TRBD2. Unmatched junction bases numbered 4, after V lost 5 bases and J lost 0 bases. Looked up from germline, CDR1 is LNHDA and CDR2 is SQIVND (reference sequence). This CDR3 has 16 amino acids. CDR3 nucleotides: TGTGCCAGTAGTTTCTTAGCGGGGGCGAACACCGGGGAGCTGTTTTTT. Protein sequence: CASSFLAGANTGELFF.

The J gene is TRBJ2-2, the V gene TRBV4-2; 7 bases match TRBD2. CDR3 length: 16 amino acids. V lost 3 bases and J lost 1; bases outside the gene matches: 5. Germline lookup yields CDR1 LGHNA and CDR2 YNFKEQ. The CDR3 region is CASSQVGGRNTGELFF. CDR3 DNA: TGTGCCAGCAGCCAGGTAGGCGGGAGGAACACCGGGGAGCTGTTTTTT.